A single sample is the source of the 27 T cell receptor beta chains below, sequenced in a study of response to subunit inactivated influenza vaccine. TCRdb called the RT-PCR reads again in MiXCR, with one record for every CDR3 protein. This table holds fewer than 600,000 distinct CDR3 sequences, approximately 7.3% found once. The sequencing here drew on PBMCs from blood, taken less than 30 months after vaccination. These receptors originate from a man aged 50 to 75 who received an inactivated influenza vaccine.

This clonotype was observed at least ten times. The J gene is TRBJ2-7, the V gene TRBV30, with TRBD1 matching 10 bases. This CDR3 comprises 14 residues. The V segment lost 6 bases and the J segment 1 base; nucleotides outside the gene matches: 6. The germline gives CDR1 GTSNPN, CDR2 SVGIG (reference sequence). This CDR3 reads CACRRDRGSYEQYF. The CDR3 bases are TGTGCCTGTAGACGGGACAGGGGTTCCTACGAGCAGTACTTC.

The chain carries TRBV21-1 and TRBJ1-5. TRBV21-1 corresponds to a pseudogene. The CDR3 has 16 amino acids. The CDR3 spells CASSQWARGGCKPQHF. The CDR3 DNA sequence: TGTGCCAGCAGCCAATGGGCTAGAGGGGGGTGCAAGCCCCAGCATTTT.

This clonotype was detected only a few times. The chain has TRBV6-5 and TRBJ1-2, with D possibly TRBD1 on 6 matching bases. The CDR3 covers 14 residues. Germline V lookup: CDR1 MNHEY, CDR2 SVGAGI. V gave up 2 bases and J gave up 1 base, with 8 bases separating them. CDR3 protein: CASSYDRLNYGYTF. The CDR3 coding sequence is TGTGCCAGCAGTTACGACAGGCTTAACTATGGCTACACCTTC.

The chain couples TRBV10-1 to TRBJ2-7; D gene uncertain. This CDR3 has 13 residues. CDR1 is WNHNN, CDR2 SYGVQD, per germline (reference sequence). V was cut by 3 bases and J by 0 bases, with 6 bases left in between. The CDR3 sequence: CASSDDGSYEQYF. Written as DNA, the CDR3 is TGCGCCAGCAGTGACGACGGCTCCTACGAGCAGTACTTC.

A remark on this clonotype: A much larger clone is a single base away; this may be a read error. The chain uses TRBV10-3 and TRBJ1-1; unclear D gene. Deletions cut 10 bases from V and 0 bases from J, with 12 bases between. The CDR3 totals 13 residues. Looked up from germline, CDR1 is ENHRY and CDR2 is SYGVKD. The CDR3 DNA reads TGTGCCAGCAACATGGCTTTGAACACTGAAGCTTTCTTT. Amino acid sequence: CASNMALNTEAFF.

This clonotype was seen many times. The CDR3 nucleotides read TGTGCCAGCAGTTACGGGGACAGGGCGAATGAGCAGTTCTTC. Residues: CASSYGDRANEQFF. The chain combines TRBV6-5 with TRBJ2-1; 9 positions agree with TRBD1. V was clipped by 2 bases and J by 7 bases; unmatched bases: 3. This CDR3 has 14 residues. The V gene's germline CDR1 is MNHEY and CDR2 SVGAGI.

This clonotype has only a few counts. This chain uses TRBV7-8 with TRBJ2-2, with D unclear. Germline CDR1 reads SGHVS; CDR2 reads FQNEAQ. The CDR3 contains 15 residues. Trimming removed 4 bases at V and 5 bases at J, with 14 bases between. CDR3 residues: CASSSRMGRTGELFF. As DNA, the CDR3 is TGTGCCAGCAGCTCTCGGATGGGTAGGACCGGGGAGCTGTTTTTT.

This clonotype was counted between two and nine times. The rearrangement links TRBV5-1 to TRBJ2-1; 13 bases map to TRBD2. J gave up 3 bases and V 7 bases, and 7 bases lay outside the gene matches. This CDR3 comprises 16 residues. From germline, CDR1 is SGHRS and CDR2 YFSETQ. CDR3 DNA: TGCGCCAGCCGCGGACTAGCGGGGGACTACTACAATGAGCAGTTCTTC. It yields the protein CASRGLAGDYYNEQFF.

This clonotype showed up just a few times. V and J are TRBV9 and TRBJ1-2; tentatively, D is TRBD1 (5 bases). The CDR3 consists of 16 residues. Germline loops: CDR1 SGDLS, CDR2 YYNGEE. Trimming stripped 6 bases from V and 5 bases from J, with 23 bases between. CDR3 in amino acids: CASIVGHAYDLYGYTF. As DNA, the CDR3 is TGTGCCAGCATAGTAGGACATGCCTATGACCTATATGGCTACACCTTC. Full variable domain (missing parts from reference TRBV9 and TRBJ1-2): DSGVTQTPKHLITATGQRVTLRCSPRSGDLSVYWYQQSLDQGLQFLIQYYNGEERAKGNILERFSAQQFPDLHSELNLSSLELGDSALYFCASIVGHAYDLYGYTFGSGTRLTVV.

This clonotype was counted many times. The V gene is TRBV27, the J gene TRBJ2-3, with a possible D match to TRBD2 (6 bases). Trimming took 6 bases from V and 2 from J, leaving 18 bases between them. Germline V gene data show CDR1 as MNHEY and CDR2 as SMNVEV (reference sequence). The CDR3 totals 16 residues. CDR3 sequence: CASSSRGSGLTDTQYF. The CDR3 coding sequence is TGTGCCAGCAGCTCGAGGGGTAGCGGACTCACAGATACGCAGTATTTT.

The sample holds a few counts of this clonotype. The V call is TRBV7-8, the J call TRBJ2-1; D gene ambiguous. There are 14 residues in the CDR3. Trimming took 3 bases from V and 9 from J, leaving 15 bases between them. CDR1 and CDR2 (germline): SGHVS, FQNEAQ. The CDR3 here is CASSFRADGGEQFF. The CDR3 coding sequence is TGTGCCAGCAGCTTTCGGGCCGATGGTGGTGAGCAGTTCTTC.

This clonotype was picked up many times. V is TRBV12-3 or TRBV12-4 and J is TRBJ2-1; 10 bases map to TRBD1. This CDR3 is 16 amino acids long. V gave up 6 bases and J gave up 4 bases; unmatched junction bases: 9. The CDR3 reads CASSPTGGQGYNEQFF. The CDR3 coding sequence is TGTGCCAGCAGCCCAACCGGGGGACAGGGGTACAATGAGCAGTTCTTC.

This clonotype was seen more than once but under ten times. The CDR3 region is CAISGGVQETQYF. CDR3 coding DNA: TGTGCCATCAGTGGGGGAGTCCAAGAGACCCAGTACTTC. This chain links TRBV10-3 with TRBJ2-5; D might be TRBD2 (5 bases). Germline values: CDR1 ENHRY, CDR2 SYGVKD. The germline V and J ends were trimmed by 4 bases and 1 base, with 7 bases remaining between them. CDR3 length: 13 residues.

This clonotype has only a few counts. The V gene is TRBV19, the J gene TRBJ2-3, with D possibly TRBD2 on 5 matching bases. The V and J ends lost 10 bases and 3 bases respectively, with 20 bases between them. The CDR3 is made up of 15 amino acids. Germline V CDR1 and CDR2: LNHDA, SQIVND (reference sequence). For the CDR3, the DNA is TGTGCCACCTCAGCGAGGGCCCAGAAGACAGATACGCAGTATTTT. It yields the protein CATSARAQKTDTQYF.

This clonotype occurred a few times. The chain employs TRBV4-1 and TRBJ2-3, with D unclear. Trimming stripped 2 bases from V and 0 bases from J, with 12 bases between. Per the germline V gene, CDR1 is MGHRA and CDR2 is YSYEKL. The CDR3 is made up of 16 amino acids. Here the CDR3 DNA reads TGCGCCAGCAGCCAACCGGACCTGACCAGCACAGATACGCAGTATTTT. Its translation is CASSQPDLTSTDTQYF.

The table lists this clonotype with many counts. The CDR3 DNA reads TGCAGCGTTGCCCACGGGGTCGATGAGCAGTTCTTC. Translating gives CSVAHGVDEQFF. J is TRBJ2-1 and V is TRBV29-1, with D possibly matching TRBD2 (5 bases). The germline V and J ends were trimmed by 4 bases and 8 bases, with 12 bases remaining between them. The CDR3 is made up of 12 amino acids. Germline V gene lookup returns CDR1 SQVTM and CDR2 ANQGSEA.

The sample holds a few counts of this clonotype. CDR3 nucleotide sequence: TGTGCCAGCAAATTGACAGGTGCCTACAATGAGCAGTTCTTC. The encoded protein is CASKLTGAYNEQFF. The chain employs TRBV6-1 and TRBJ2-1; D may be TRBD1 (6 bases). The V and J ends lost 7 bases and 2 bases respectively, with 12 bases between them. Per the germline V gene, CDR1 is MNHNS and CDR2 is SASEGT. The CDR3 covers 14 residues.

CDR3 residues: CASSPQGGPNEKLFF. As DNA, the CDR3 is TGTGCCAGCAGCCCGCAGGGGGGCCCGAATGAAAAACTGTTTTTT. The chain recombines TRBV7-2 with TRBJ1-4; TRBD1 matches 7 bases. After removal of 5 bases from V and 5 bases from J, the junction contained 8 bases not matched to a gene. This CDR3 has 15 amino acids. The V gene's germline CDR1 is SGHTA and CDR2 FQGNSA.

This clonotype was counted ten times or more. V is TRBV12-3 or TRBV12-4 and J is TRBJ2-2, with D possibly being TRBD1 (6 bases). The CDR3 totals 14 residues. V lost 7 bases and J 0 bases, leaving 9 bases between the germline ends. For the CDR3, the DNA is TGTGCCAGCATCGGACAGTCGAACACCGGGGAGCTGTTTTTT. Amino acids: CASIGQSNTGELFF.

The V call is TRBV20-1, the J call TRBJ2-2; possible D gene TRBD1, 6 bases. Germline V gene lookup returns CDR1 DFQATT and CDR2 SNEGSKA (reference sequence). V gave up 3 bases and J gave up 4 bases, with 15 bases separating them. This CDR3 contains 15 residues. The DNA for the CDR3 is TGCAGTGCTAGCCCACGGACAGCTACCACCGGGGAGCTGTTTTTT. Protein: CSASPRTATTGELFF.

This clonotype was recorded at least ten times. CDR3 coding DNA: TGTGCCAGCAGCTCGGCAAGGGCTGCAGCCAAAAACATTCAGTACTTC. This gives the protein CASSSARAAAKNIQYF. The V and J genes are TRBV7-2 and TRBJ2-4; D gene unclear. The CDR3 sequence is 16 residues long. CDR1 SGHTA and CDR2 FQGNSA come from the germline V gene. Trimming cost V 4 bases and J 0 bases, with 13 bases left between them.

This clonotype was recorded many times. CDR3 residues: CASSQWGGGPRFFF. The CDR3 bases are TGCGCCAGCAGCCAATGGGGGGGGGGCCCAAGGTTTTTCTTC. This chain joins TRBV4-1 and TRBJ2-1; weak D call: TRBD2 (7 bases). This CDR3 comprises 14 residues. V was clipped by 2 bases and J by 16 bases, with 21 bases between them. Germline V CDR1 and CDR2: MGHRA, YSYEKL.

This clonotype was counted only a few times. This sequence joins TRBV29-1 and TRBJ2-2; D tentatively fits TRBD1 or TRBD2 (5 bases each). Trimming took off 4 bases at V and 4 bases at J, with 16 bases between the two ends. Looked up from germline, CDR1 is SQVTM and CDR2 is ANQGSEA. The CDR3 runs to 15 residues. The CDR3 here is CSVVPGPTSTGELFF. The CDR3 nucleotides are TGCAGCGTTGTCCCGGGACCGACGAGCACCGGGGAGCTGTTTTTT.

This clonotype was recorded at least ten times. The CDR3 coding sequence is TGTGCCGCGAGTCGGGACAGGGGCTACGAGCAGTACTTC. Its protein product is CAASRDRGYEQYF. This chain links TRBV7-9 with TRBJ2-7; 10 nucleotides align to TRBD1. CDR1 is SEHNR and CDR2 is FQNEAQ in the germline V gene (reference sequence). This CDR3 has 13 amino acids. V shed 11 bases and J 3 bases; nucleotides not matched to a gene: 7. Variable domain in full (rest from reference TRBV7-9 and TRBJ2-7): DTGVSQNPRHKITKRGQNVTFRCDPISEHNRLYWYRQTLGQGPEFLTYFQNEAQLEKSRLLSDRFSAERPKGSFSTLEIQRTEQGDSAMYLCAASRDRGYEQYFGPGTRLTVT.

This clonotype was recorded a few times. The chain recombines TRBV20-1 with TRBJ2-7, with TRBD2 matching 10 bases. The CDR3 sequence is 13 residues long. Germline V lookup: CDR1 DFQATT, CDR2 SNEGSKA (reference sequence). The V segment lost 0 bases and the J segment 6 bases; nucleotides outside the gene matches: 2. The CDR3 region has the DNA TGCAGTGCTAGAGAGGGACTAGCGTTCGAGCAGTACTTC. This codes for CSAREGLAFEQYF.

This clonotype was counted between two and nine times. The CDR3 sequence is CASSYGSSGYQETQYF. The CDR3 DNA is TGTGCCAGCAGTTACGGGAGTAGCGGGTACCAAGAGACCCAGTACTTC. The chain joins TRBV6-2 or TRBV6-3 to TRBJ2-5, with 7 bases matching TRBD2. In germline, CDR1 is MNHEY, CDR2 SVGEGT. V trimming: 2 bases; J trimming: 0 bases; junction bases outside the gene matches: 6. The CDR3 consists of 16 residues.

This clonotype was counted at least ten times. V gene TRBV12-3 or TRBV12-4 combines with J gene TRBJ1-2, with TRBD1 identical over 7 bases. Unmatched junction bases numbered 5, after V lost 5 bases and J lost 2 bases. The CDR3 is 14 amino acids. CDR3 region: CASSPSDRNYGYTF. The CDR3 DNA follows: TGTGCCAGCAGTCCCTCGGACAGGAACTATGGCTACACCTTC.